The source of this T cell receptor (beta chain) is a study of blood T cell repertoires in COVID-19. The CDR3 loop spans 13 amino acids. Trimming took 4 bases from V and 4 from J, leaving 10 bases between them. Generated by immunoSEQ multiplex PCR, the TCRdb table keeps only in-frame clones and is missing some. This sample has approximately 220,000 clones, with more than 80% found just once. Individuals aged about 18 to 100 years were recruited from about two dozen US areas. The study assigned cohorts using participant-reported clinical history. The sequenced sample was PBMCs or T cells enriched from blood (not recorded which). This chain connects TRBV12-3 or TRBV12-4 to TRBJ2-5; a weak D match, TRBD2 (5 bases). This TCR was sampled from a woman in her forties with acute COVID-19. The CDR3: CASSSSRGETQYF. The CDR3 DNA is TGTGCCAGCAGTTCATCACGGGGAGAGACCCAGTACTTC.